This T cell receptor (beta chain) was sequenced during a study of control samples from healthy donors and cancer patients. Assay used: immunoSEQ multiplex PCR; TCRdb lists only in-frame clones, some missing. There are around 100,000 clones in the sample; 92% occur only once, and about 2.5% lies in the top ten. Trimming shortened V by 1 base and J by 4 bases, and 11 bases separated the two germline ends. The CDR3 covers 15 residues. Germline loops: CDR1 LGHNT, CDR2 FRNRAP. This TCR was sampled from a young woman in good health. The J gene is TRBJ1-5, the V gene TRBV12-5, with D uncertain. Source material: blood. CDR3 residues: CASGLAPVGNQPQHF. In nucleotides, the CDR3 is TGTGCTAGTGGTTTGGCCCCGGTTGGGAATCAGCCCCAGCATTTT.